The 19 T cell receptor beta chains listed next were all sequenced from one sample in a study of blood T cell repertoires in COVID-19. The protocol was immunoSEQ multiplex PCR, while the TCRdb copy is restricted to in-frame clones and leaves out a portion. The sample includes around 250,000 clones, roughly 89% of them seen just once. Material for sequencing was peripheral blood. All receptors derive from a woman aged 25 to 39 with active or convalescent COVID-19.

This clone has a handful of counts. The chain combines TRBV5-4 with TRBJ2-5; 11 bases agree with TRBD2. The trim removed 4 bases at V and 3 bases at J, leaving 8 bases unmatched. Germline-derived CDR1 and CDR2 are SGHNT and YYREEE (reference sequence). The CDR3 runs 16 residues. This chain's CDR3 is CASSLGLSGGEETQYF. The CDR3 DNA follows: TGTGCCAGCAGCCTTGGTCTTAGCGGGGGGGAAGAGACCCAGTACTTC.

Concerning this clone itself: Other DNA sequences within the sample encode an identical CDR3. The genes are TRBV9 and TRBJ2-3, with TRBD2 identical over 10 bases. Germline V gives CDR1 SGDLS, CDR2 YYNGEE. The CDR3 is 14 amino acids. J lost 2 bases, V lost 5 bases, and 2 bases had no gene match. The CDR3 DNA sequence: TGTGCCAGCAGTACTAGCGGGGCCACAGATACGCAGTATTTT. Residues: CASSTSGATDTQYF.

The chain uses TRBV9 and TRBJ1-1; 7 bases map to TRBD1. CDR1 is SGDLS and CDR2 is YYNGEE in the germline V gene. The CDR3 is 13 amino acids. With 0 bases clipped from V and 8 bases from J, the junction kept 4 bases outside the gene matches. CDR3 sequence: CASSVAATGEAFF. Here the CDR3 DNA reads TGTGCCAGCAGCGTAGCGGCGACAGGGGAAGCTTTCTTT.

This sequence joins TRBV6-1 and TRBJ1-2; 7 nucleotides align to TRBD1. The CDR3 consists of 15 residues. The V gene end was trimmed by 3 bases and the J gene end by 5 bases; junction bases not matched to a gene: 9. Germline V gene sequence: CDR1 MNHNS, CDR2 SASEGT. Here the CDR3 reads CASSELPGGRYGYTF. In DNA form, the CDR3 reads TGTGCCAGCAGTGAGCTGCCAGGGGGGAGGTATGGCTACACCTTC.

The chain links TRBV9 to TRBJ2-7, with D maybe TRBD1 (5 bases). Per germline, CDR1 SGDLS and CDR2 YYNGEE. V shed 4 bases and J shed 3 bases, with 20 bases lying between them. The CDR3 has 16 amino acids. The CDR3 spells CASSPTSSGSGYEQYF. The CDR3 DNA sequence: TGTGCCAGCAGCCCAACCAGCTCAGGGTCAGGCTACGAGCAGTACTTC.

This chain's CDR3 is CASRKIGGALGYTF. DNA of the CDR3: TGTGCCAGCAGAAAAATAGGGGGGGCGCTTGGCTACACCTTC. The V and J genes are TRBV5-6 and TRBJ1-2, with TRBD1 as a possible D gene (6 bases). The CDR3 runs to 14 residues. Trimming pared 5 bases from V and 7 bases from J, leaving 18 bases between. Germline CDR1 and CDR2: SGHDT and YYEEEE.

The chain's CDR3 is CSARTGGGQYF. For the CDR3, the DNA is TGCAGTGCTAGGACGGGAGGGGGGCAGTACTTC. The J gene is TRBJ2-7, the V gene TRBV20-1, with 8 nucleotides matching TRBD2. Germline values: CDR1 DFQATT, CDR2 SNEGSKA (reference sequence). This CDR3 is 11 amino acids long. V was pared by 3 bases and J by 9 bases, with 4 bases of the junction left unmatched.

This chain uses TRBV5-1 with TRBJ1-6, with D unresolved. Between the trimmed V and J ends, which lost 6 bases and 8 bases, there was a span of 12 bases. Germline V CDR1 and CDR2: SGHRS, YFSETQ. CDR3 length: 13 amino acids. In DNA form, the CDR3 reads TGCGCCAGCACCGGCAGCAGCGATTCACCCCTCCACTTT. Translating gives CASTGSSDSPLHF.

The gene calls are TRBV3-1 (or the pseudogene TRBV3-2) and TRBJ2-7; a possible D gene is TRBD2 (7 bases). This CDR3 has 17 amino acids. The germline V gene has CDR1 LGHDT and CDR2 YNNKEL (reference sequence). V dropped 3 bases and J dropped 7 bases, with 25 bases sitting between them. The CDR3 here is CASSQHARGPGRWEQYF. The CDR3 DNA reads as TGTGCCAGCAGCCAGCACGCGCGGGGGCCAGGTCGTTGGGAGCAGTACTTC.

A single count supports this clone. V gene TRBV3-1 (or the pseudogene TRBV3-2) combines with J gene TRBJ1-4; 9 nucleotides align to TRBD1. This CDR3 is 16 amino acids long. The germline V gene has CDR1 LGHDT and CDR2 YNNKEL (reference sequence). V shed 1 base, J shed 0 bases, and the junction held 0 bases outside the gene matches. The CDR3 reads CASSQGDRATNEKLFF. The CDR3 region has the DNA TGTGCCAGCAGCCAAGGGGACAGGGCAACTAATGAAAAACTGTTTTTT.

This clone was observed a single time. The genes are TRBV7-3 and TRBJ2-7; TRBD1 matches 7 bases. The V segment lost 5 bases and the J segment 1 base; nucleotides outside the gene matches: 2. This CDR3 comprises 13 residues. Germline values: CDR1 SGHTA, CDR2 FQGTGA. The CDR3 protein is CASSVTGSYEQYF. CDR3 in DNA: TGTGCCAGCAGCGTGACAGGGTCCTACGAGCAGTACTTC.

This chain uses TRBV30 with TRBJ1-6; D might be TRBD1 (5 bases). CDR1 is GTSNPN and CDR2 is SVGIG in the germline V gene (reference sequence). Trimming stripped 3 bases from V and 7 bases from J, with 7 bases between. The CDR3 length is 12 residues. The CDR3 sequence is CAWSRGNSPLHF. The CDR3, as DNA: TGTGCCTGGAGCCGGGGGAATTCACCCCTCCACTTT.

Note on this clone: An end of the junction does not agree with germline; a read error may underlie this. This chain's CDR3 is CASSFGTGRDF. Written as DNA, the CDR3 is TGTGCCAGCAGCTTTGGGACAGGGAGGGACTTT. This chain uses TRBV7-2 with TRBJ1-1, with 9 positions matching TRBD1. The CDR3 loop spans 11 amino acids. From germline, CDR1 is SGHTA and CDR2 FQGNSA.

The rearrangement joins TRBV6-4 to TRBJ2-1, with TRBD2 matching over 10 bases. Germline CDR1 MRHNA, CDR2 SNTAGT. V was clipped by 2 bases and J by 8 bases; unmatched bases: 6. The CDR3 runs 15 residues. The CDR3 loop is CASSDRASGGHEQFF. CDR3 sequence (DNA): TGTGCCAGCAGTGACCGCGCTAGCGGGGGTCATGAGCAGTTCTTC.

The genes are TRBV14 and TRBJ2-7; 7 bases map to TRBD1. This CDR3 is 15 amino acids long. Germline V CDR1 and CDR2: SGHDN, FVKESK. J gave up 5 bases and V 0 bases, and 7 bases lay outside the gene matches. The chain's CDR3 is CASSQDLDRADEQYF. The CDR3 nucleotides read TGTGCCAGCAGCCAAGATCTAGACAGGGCGGACGAGCAGTACTTC.

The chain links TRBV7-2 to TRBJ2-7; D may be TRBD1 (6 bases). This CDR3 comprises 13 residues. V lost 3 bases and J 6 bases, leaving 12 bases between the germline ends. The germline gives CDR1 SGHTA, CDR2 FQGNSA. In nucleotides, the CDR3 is TGTGCCAGCAGCTTGACAGGCAACGGCGAGCAGTACTTC. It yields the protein CASSLTGNGEQYF.

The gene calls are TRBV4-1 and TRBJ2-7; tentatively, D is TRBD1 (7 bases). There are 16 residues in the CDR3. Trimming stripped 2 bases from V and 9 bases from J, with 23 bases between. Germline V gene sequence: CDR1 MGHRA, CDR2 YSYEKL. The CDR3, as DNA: TGCGCCAGCAGCCAATTGTTGGAGGGGGCCTCTTCGGTGCAGTACTTC. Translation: CASSQLLEGASSVQYF.

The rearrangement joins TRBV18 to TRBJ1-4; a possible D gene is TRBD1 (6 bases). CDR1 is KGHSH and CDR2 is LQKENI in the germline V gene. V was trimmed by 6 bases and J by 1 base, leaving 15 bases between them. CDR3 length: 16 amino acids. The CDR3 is CASSRGQSRTNEKLFF. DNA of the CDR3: TGTGCCAGCTCTCGAGGACAGTCGAGAACTAATGAAAAACTGTTTTTT.

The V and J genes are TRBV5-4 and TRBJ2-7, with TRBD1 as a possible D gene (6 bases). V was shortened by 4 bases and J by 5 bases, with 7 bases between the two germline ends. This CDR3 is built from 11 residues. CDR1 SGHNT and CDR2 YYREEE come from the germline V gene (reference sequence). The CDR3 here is CASSKGDEQYF. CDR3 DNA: TGTGCCAGCAGCAAGGGGGACGAGCAGTACTTC.